The 25 T cell receptor beta chains below come from one sample, sequenced in a study of T-cell reconstitution after alpha-beta-depleted transplantation in children. Preparation of the TCRbeta library was carried out with unique molecular identifiers. MiXCR, run by TCRdb on the PCR reads, gives a single entry per CDR3 protein. The top ten clones hold about 5.6% of a sample with over 400,000 distinct CDR3 sequences, roughly an eighth of them seen once. The sequenced sample was PBMCs from the stem cell graft donor, obtained from the stem cell graft. These receptors originate from a human donor who donated a stem cell graft to a child with combined immunodeficiency.

This rearrangement joins TRBV12-5 to TRBJ2-2; a weak D match, TRBD2 (5 bases). CDR3 size: 18 residues. The ends were cut back, 0 bases at V and 1 base at J, with 15 bases in the middle. Germline V gene data show CDR1 as LGHNT and CDR2 as FRNRAP. Written as DNA, the CDR3 is TGTGCTAGTGGTTTGGTCCTTCTCGGGGTGGGGAACACCGGGGAGCTGTTTTTT. Its translation: CASGLVLLGVGNTGELFF. The full variable domain, in which reference TRBV12-5 and TRBJ2-2 provide the parts outside the CDR3, is DARVTQTPRHKVTEMGQEVTMRCQPILGHNTVFWYRQTMMQGLELLAYFRNRAPLDDSGMPKDRFSAEMPDATLATLKIQPSEPRDSAVYFCASGLVLLGVGNTGELFFGEGSRLTVL.

This clonotype was counted at least ten times. The rearrangement links TRBV29-1 to TRBJ2-7, with D perhaps assigned TRBD1 or TRBD2 (5 bases each). V was clipped by 3 bases and J by 6 bases, with 12 bases between them. Per the germline V gene, CDR1 is SQVTM and CDR2 is ANQGSEA. This CDR3 is 12 amino acids long. The CDR3 DNA sequence: TGCAGCGTTGAGGGACCTAGGGGCGAGCAGTACTTC. Translating it yields CSVEGPRGEQYF.

This clonotype has just a few counts. The CDR3 DNA reads TGTGCCAGCAGTTCCCTAGCGGGGGGAGGAAAGACCCAGTACTTC. It encodes CASSSLAGGGKTQYF. The chain joins TRBV2 to TRBJ2-5; 11 bases are a match to TRBD2. Trimming cost V 5 bases and J 6 bases; bases outside gene matches: 8. The CDR3 is 15 amino acids. Looked up from germline, CDR1 is SNHLY and CDR2 is FYNNEI.

The chain recombines TRBV30 with TRBJ2-2, with D hard to call. This CDR3 region has 15 residues. Germline V gives CDR1 GTSNPN, CDR2 SVGIG (reference sequence). The ends were cut back, 5 bases at V and 0 bases at J, with 13 bases in the middle. The CDR3 spells CAWSSGAPNTGELFF. For the CDR3, the DNA is TGTGCCTGGTCGTCGGGTGCCCCGAACACCGGGGAGCTGTTTTTT.

The V call is TRBV29-1, the J call TRBJ2-1, with 13 bases identical to TRBD2. This CDR3 is 18 amino acids long. Per the germline V gene, CDR1 is SQVTM and CDR2 is ANQGSEA. J lost 7 bases, V lost 7 bases, and 19 bases had no gene match. CDR3 in DNA: TGCAGCGACCTTGTGAGGGGGTGGACTAGCGGGAGCGGGAATGAGCAGTTCTTC. It specifies CSDLVRGWTSGSGNEQFF.

Only a few counts were recorded for this clonotype. This rearrangement joins TRBV7-9 to TRBJ2-2, with D possibly being TRBD1 (6 bases). Germline V gene sequence: CDR1 SEHNR, CDR2 FQNEAQ (reference sequence). The CDR3 is 15 amino acids. V lost 5 bases and J lost 4, with 14 bases in between. CDR3 residues: CASSHTGKSTGELFF. CDR3 nucleotides: TGTGCCAGCAGCCATACAGGGAAGAGCACCGGGGAGCTGTTTTTT. The full variable domain, in which reference TRBV7-9 and TRBJ2-2 provide the parts outside the CDR3, is DTGVSQNPRHKITKRGQNVTFRCDPISEHNRLYWYRQTLGQGPEFLTYFQNEAQLEKSRLLSDRFSAERPKGSFSTLEIQRTEQGDSAMYLCASSHTGKSTGELFFGEGSRLTVL.

This sequence joins TRBV30 and TRBJ2-7, with 7 bases matching TRBD1. The length of the CDR3 is 15 residues. Germline CDR1 is GTSNPN and CDR2 is SVGIG (reference sequence). The junction had 10 bases not matched to a gene; V was cut back by 5 bases and J by 0 bases. This CDR3 reads CAWSKDRVASYEQYF. CDR3 sequence (DNA): TGTGCCTGGTCAAAAGACAGGGTGGCCTCCTACGAGCAGTACTTC.

This clonotype was observed a handful of times. This chain uses TRBV12-3 or TRBV12-4 with TRBJ2-2; the D is unclear. V lost 5 bases and J 5 bases, leaving 15 bases between the germline ends. CDR3 length: 15 residues. The CDR3 loop reads CASSAPWRGTGELFF. DNA of the CDR3: TGTGCCAGCAGTGCCCCCTGGCGTGGAACCGGGGAGCTGTTTTTT.

In its sample, this clonotype was seen a few times. This sequence joins TRBV7-9 and TRBJ1-1; D gene unclear. The CDR3 covers 13 residues. Trimming stripped 7 bases from V and 1 base from J, with 10 bases between. Germline V CDR1 and CDR2: SEHNR, FQNEAQ (reference sequence). The CDR3 spells CASTISRNTEAFF. The CDR3 coding sequence is TGTGCCAGCACCATCTCTCGGAACACTGAAGCTTTCTTT. Complete variable domain (other parts from reference TRBV7-9 and TRBJ1-1): DTGVSQNPRHKITKRGQNVTFRCDPISEHNRLYWYRQTLGQGPEFLTYFQNEAQLEKSRLLSDRFSAERPKGSFSTLEIQRTEQGDSAMYLCASTISRNTEAFFGQGTRLTVV.

CDR3 in amino acids: CASSFSGPGGAKQYF. The CDR3 bases are TGTGCCAGCAGTTTTTCGGGACCGGGGGGGGCCAAGCAGTACTTC. This chain joins TRBV28 and TRBJ2-7; 8 bases are a match to TRBD2. The CDR3 totals 15 residues. Per germline, CDR1 MDHEN and CDR2 SYDVKM. V lost 3 bases, J lost 8 bases, and 12 bases stayed unmatched.

This clonotype was seen only a few times. CDR3 protein: CASSPGLGEQYF. CDR3 coding DNA: TGTGCCAGCAGCCCTGGCTTGGGCGAGCAGTACTTC. The rearrangement links TRBV7-8 to TRBJ2-7; D uncertain. In germline, CDR1 is SGHVS, CDR2 FQNEAQ. V was cut by 5 bases and J by 6 bases, with 11 bases left in between. The CDR3 has 12 residues.

V and J are TRBV12-3 or TRBV12-4 and TRBJ2-6; 7 bases are shared with TRBD1. The junction had 9 bases not matched to a gene; V was cut back by 6 bases and J by 4 bases. This CDR3 is 16 amino acids long. The CDR3 DNA follows: TGTGCCAGCAGGCGGACAGGCTCGGGCGGGGCCAACGTCCTGACTTTC. This sequence encodes CASRRTGSGGANVLTF.

This clonotype has a count of ten or more. The V call is TRBV20-1, the J call TRBJ2-5; D unclear. The CDR3 runs 12 residues. Germline V CDR1 and CDR2: DFQATT, SNEGSKA (reference sequence). The V end lost 4 bases, the J end lost 2 bases, and 8 bases lay between the germline ends. CDR3 nucleotides: TGCAGTGCTAAGCGCATTCAAGAGACCCAGTACTTC. Translating gives CSAKRIQETQYF.

V and J are TRBV27 and TRBJ2-7; tentatively, D is TRBD1 (6 bases). Germline lookup yields CDR1 MNHEY and CDR2 SMNVEV (reference sequence). V was clipped by 4 bases and J by 5 bases, with 18 bases between them. CDR3 size: 15 residues. CDR3 DNA: TGTGCCAGCAGTTCGACAGGTGCAGCGTATCACGAGCAGTACTTC. As protein: CASSSTGAAYHEQYF.

At least ten counts were recorded for this clonotype. V usage is TRBV7-6 and J usage is TRBJ2-1, with 11 bases matching TRBD2. Germline V gene sequence: CDR1 SGHVS, CDR2 FNYEAQ. V shed 1 base and J 8 bases; nucleotides not matched to a gene: 7. There are 16 residues in the CDR3. The CDR3 DNA sequence: TGTGCCAGCAGCTTAGTTAGCGGGAGGGCCCTGGATGAGCAGTTCTTC. Translated, it gives CASSLVSGRALDEQFF. Full variable domain (missing parts from reference TRBV7-6 and TRBJ2-1): GAGVSQSPRYKVTKRGQDVALRCDPISGHVSLYWYRQALGQGPEFLTYFNYEAQQDKSGLPNDRFSAERPEGSISTLTIQRTEQRDSAMYRCASSLVSGRALDEQFFGPGTRLTVL.

This chain links TRBV7-2 with TRBJ2-3; D remains unclear. CDR1 is SGHTA and CDR2 is FQGNSA in the germline V gene. The CDR3 has 13 amino acids. V shed 3 bases and J shed 3 bases, with 7 bases lying between them. The CDR3 here is CASSFIGTDTQYF. CDR3 sequence (DNA): TGTGCCAGCAGCTTTATAGGGACAGATACGCAGTATTTT.

This sequence joins TRBV3-1 and TRBJ2-7; possibly TRBD2 for D (6 bases). Germline lookup yields CDR1 LGHDT and CDR2 YNNKEL (reference sequence). The ends were cut back, 0 bases at V and 1 base at J, with 13 bases in the middle. The CDR3 is 16 residues long. The CDR3 region has the DNA TGTGCCAGCAGCCAAGATTGGAGGGAAGGATCCTACGAGCAGTACTTC. Translation gives CASSQDWREGSYEQYF.

This clonotype has a count of ten or more. The rearrangement links TRBV7-9 to TRBJ1-1, with TRBD1 matching 12 bases. The CDR3 totals 14 residues. Germline loops: CDR1 SEHNR, CDR2 FQNEAQ (reference sequence). With V trimmed by 5 bases and J by 4 bases, 2 bases remained unmatched. The CDR3 region is CASSQGQGATEAFF. The CDR3 nucleotides read TGTGCCAGCAGCCAGGGACAGGGGGCCACTGAAGCTTTCTTT.

The genes are TRBV19 and TRBJ2-7; D gene uncertain. Germline V gives CDR1 LNHDA, CDR2 SQIVND (reference sequence). Trimming removed 7 bases at V and 3 bases at J, with 7 bases between. CDR3 length: 11 amino acids. CDR3: CASTKGYEQYF. CDR3 DNA: TGTGCCAGTACCAAGGGCTACGAGCAGTACTTC.

The genes are TRBV11-3 and TRBJ2-1; 8 bases match TRBD1. CDR3 size: 14 residues. After removal of 1 base from V and 12 bases from J, the junction contained 8 bases not matched to a gene. Germline V gives CDR1 SGHNT, CDR2 YENEEA. The CDR3 loop reads CASSLGQGRVGQFF. Written as DNA, the CDR3 is TGTGCCAGCAGCTTAGGACAGGGGCGGGTAGGGCAGTTCTTC.

This clonotype was seen once. V usage is TRBV30 and J usage is TRBJ1-5, with no clear D. In germline, CDR1 is GTSNPN, CDR2 SVGIG (reference sequence). The V and J ends lost 4 bases and 5 bases respectively, with 9 bases between them. CDR3 length equals 12 residues. The DNA for the CDR3 is TGTGCCTGGAACACCGAGGATCAGCCCCAGCATTTT. Its protein product is CAWNTEDQPQHF.

Only a few counts were recorded for this clonotype. V is TRBV7-9 and J is TRBJ1-2; D is undetermined. This CDR3 has 13 amino acids. Trimming stripped 7 bases from V and 6 bases from J, with 15 bases between. The germline gives CDR1 SEHNR, CDR2 FQNEAQ (reference sequence). The CDR3 loop is CASTSPPHDGYTF. DNA of the CDR3: TGTGCCAGCACATCCCCGCCCCATGATGGCTACACCTTC. The full variable domain, in which reference TRBV7-9 and TRBJ1-2 provide the parts outside the CDR3, is DTGVSQNPRHKITKRGQNVTFRCDPISEHNRLYWYRQTLGQGPEFLTYFQNEAQLEKSRLLSDRFSAERPKGSFSTLEIQRTEQGDSAMYLCASTSPPHDGYTFGSGTRLTVV.

The chain has TRBV12-3 or TRBV12-4 and TRBJ2-3; maybe TRBD1 (6 bases). V was pared by 5 bases and J by 6 bases, with 18 bases between. This CDR3 is built from 15 residues. The CDR3 nucleotides are TGTGCCAGCAGTGTCAGGGACATCACAATGGATACGCAGTATTTT. Residues: CASSVRDITMDTQYF.

There are a few counts of this clonotype. This chain connects TRBV4-1 to TRBJ2-5, with 16 nucleotides matching TRBD2. Trimming removed 4 bases from V and 3 bases from J; junction bases left unmatched: 2. The CDR3 runs 16 residues. CDR1 and CDR2 from the germline V gene are MGHRA and YSYEKL. CDR3 residues: CASSLGLAGGEETQYF. The CDR3 coding sequence is TGCGCCAGCAGCCTGGGACTAGCGGGAGGGGAAGAGACCCAGTACTTC.

Many counts were recorded for this clonotype. The V and J genes are TRBV25-1 and TRBJ1-6; D is possibly TRBD1 (6 bases). This CDR3 has 15 residues. V shed 6 bases and J shed 7 bases, with 16 bases lying between them. CDR1 is MGHDK and CDR2 is SYGVNS in the germline V gene. CDR3 nucleotides: TGTGCCAGCAGGCGGGGGCAGGTTGGGAATTCACCCCTCCACTTT. It specifies CASRRGQVGNSPLHF.